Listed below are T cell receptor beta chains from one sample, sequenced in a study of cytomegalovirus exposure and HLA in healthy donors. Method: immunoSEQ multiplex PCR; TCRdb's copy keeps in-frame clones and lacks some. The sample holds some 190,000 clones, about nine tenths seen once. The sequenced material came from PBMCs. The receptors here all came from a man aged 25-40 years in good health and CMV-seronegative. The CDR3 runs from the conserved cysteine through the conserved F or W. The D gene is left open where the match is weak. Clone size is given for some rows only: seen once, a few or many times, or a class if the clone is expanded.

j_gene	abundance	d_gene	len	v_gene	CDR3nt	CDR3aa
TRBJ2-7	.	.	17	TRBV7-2	TGTGCCAGCAGCCCAGCGACCACCGTAGACAGCAATTACGAGCAGTACTTC	CASSPATTVDSNYEQYF
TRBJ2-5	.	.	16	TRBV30	TGTGCCTGGACCCCTCGCCTGGGGACGGGAGCGGAGACCCAGTACTTC	CAWTPRLGTGAETQYF
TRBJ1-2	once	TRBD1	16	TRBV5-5	TGTGCCAGCAGCCCATTGCAGGGGGCGGGTTTAAGAGGCTACACCTTC	CASSPLQGAGLRGYTF
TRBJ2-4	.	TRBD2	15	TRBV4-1	TGCGCCAGCAGCCAAGATGGGCTAGCGGGGAACATTCAGTACTTC	CASSQDGLAGNIQYF
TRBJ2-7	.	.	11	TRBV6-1	TGTGCCAGCAGAAATTACTACGAGCAGTACTTC	CASRNYYEQYF
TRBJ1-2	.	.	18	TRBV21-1	TGTGCCAGCAGCAAAGCGCGGTTTTATGGGGGGGGTCGGGGTGGCTACACCTTC	CASSKARFYGGGRGGYTF
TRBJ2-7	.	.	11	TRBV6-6	TGTGCCACCGCACAAGATTACGAGCAGTACTTC	CATAQDYEQYF
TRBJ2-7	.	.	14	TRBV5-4	TGTGCCAGCAGCCACCCGGTACTCCCCTACGAGCAGTACTTC	CASSHPVLPYEQYF
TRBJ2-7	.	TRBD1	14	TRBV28	TGTGCCAGCAGAATACGGACAGGCCTCTACGAGCAGTACTTC	CASRIRTGLYEQYF
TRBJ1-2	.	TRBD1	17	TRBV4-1	TGCGCCAGCAGCCAAGAGGGACAGTTCCCAAGCCTTTATGGCTACACCTTC	CASSQEGQFPSLYGYTF
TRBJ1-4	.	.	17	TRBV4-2	TGTGCCAGCAGCTTGTTTGCGGGGAGCACAACTAATGAAAAACTGTTTTTT	CASSLFAGSTTNEKLFF
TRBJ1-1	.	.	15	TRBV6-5	TGTGCCAGCAGTTCCCCCAGGGGTGTTTTGGATGAAGCTTTCTTT	CASSSPRGVLDEAFF
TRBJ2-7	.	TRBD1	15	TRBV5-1	TGCGCCAGCAGCTTGACTGACAGGGGTCCCTACGAGCAGTACTTC	CASSLTDRGPYEQYF
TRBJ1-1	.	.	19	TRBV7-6	TGTGCCAGCAGCTTCCAGTTGACCGGGACACAGATTTTGAACACTGAAGCTTTCTTT	CASSFQLTGTQILNTEAFF
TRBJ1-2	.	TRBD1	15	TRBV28	TGTGCCAGCAGTCGAGGGGACAGTACGAACTATGGCTACACCTTC	CASSRGDSTNYGYTF
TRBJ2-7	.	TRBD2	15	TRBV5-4	TGTGCCAGCAGCTTCCGGCTAGCGGGAACCTACGAGCAGTACTTC	CASSFRLAGTYEQYF
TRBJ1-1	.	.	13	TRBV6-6	TGTGCCAGCACCCCCCAGTTGAACACTGAAGCTTTCTTT	CASTPQLNTEAFF
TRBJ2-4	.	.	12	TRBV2	TGTGCCAGCAGTATCACCAAAAACATTCAGTACTTC	CASSITKNIQYF
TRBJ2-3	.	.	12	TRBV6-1	TGTGCCAGCAGGCCAGGCACAGATACGCAGTATTTT	CASRPGTDTQYF
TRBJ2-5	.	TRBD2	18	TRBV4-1	TGCGCCAGCAGCCAAGATCCGGGACTAGCGGGGGGGCAAGAGACCCAGTACTTC	CASSQDPGLAGGQETQYF
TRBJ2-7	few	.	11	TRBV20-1	TGCAGTGCCCCGAGCTCCTACGAGCAGTACTTC	CSAPSSYEQYF
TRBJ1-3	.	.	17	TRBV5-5	TGTGCCAGCAGCTTTATGGACGGGGGTCGCTCTGGAAACACCATATATTTT	CASSFMDGGRSGNTIYF
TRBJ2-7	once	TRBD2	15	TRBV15	TGTGCCACCAGCAGAGGACTAGCGGACCCCTACGAGCAGTACTTC	CATSRGLADPYEQYF
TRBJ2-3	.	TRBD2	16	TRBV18	TGTGCCAGCTCACCTCGGACTAGCGGGAGTTTAGATACGCAGTATTTT	CASSPRTSGSLDTQYF
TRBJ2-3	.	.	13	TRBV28	TGTGCCAGCAGGGACTCTAGCACAGATACGCAGTATTTT	CASRDSSTDTQYF
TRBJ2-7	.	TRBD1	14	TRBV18	TGTGCCAGCTCCCCCGGGACAGGGTCCTACGAGCAGTACTTC	CASSPGTGSYEQYF
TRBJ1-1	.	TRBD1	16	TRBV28	TGTGCCAGCAGGCAGCCGGGACAGGGGGCGCGAACTGAAGCTTTCTTT	CASRQPGQGARTEAFF
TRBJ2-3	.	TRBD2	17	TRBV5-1	TGCGCCAGCAGCACTGAAGCGGGAAATGTCGGCACAGATACGCAGTATTTT	CASSTEAGNVGTDTQYF
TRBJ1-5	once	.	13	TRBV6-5	TGTGCCAGCAGTAGGGGTTCCAATCAGCCCCAGCATTTT	CASSRGSNQPQHF
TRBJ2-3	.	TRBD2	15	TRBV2	TGTGCCAGCAGTGAATCCCCTCGGGAGGCGGATACGCAGTATTTT	CASSESPREADTQYF
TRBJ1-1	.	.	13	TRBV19	TGTGCCAGTAGCATTACAGGGTACACTGAAGCTTTCTTT	CASSITGYTEAFF
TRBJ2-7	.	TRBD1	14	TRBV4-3	TGCGCCAGCAGCCCCGGGACAGGGGGCTACGAGCAGTACTTC	CASSPGTGGYEQYF
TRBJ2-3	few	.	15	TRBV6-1	TGTGCCAGCAGGGAACCTGGCAGGGCCAAAGATACGCAGTATTTT	CASREPGRAKDTQYF
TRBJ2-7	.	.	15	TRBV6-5	TGTGCCAGCAGTTACTCAATCGGCAGGTCCTACGAGCAGTACTTC	CASSYSIGRSYEQYF
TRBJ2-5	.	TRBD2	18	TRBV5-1	TGCGCCAGCAGCTCGACAGGACTAGCGGGGGCCCTCCAAGAGACCCAGTACTTC	CASSSTGLAGALQETQYF
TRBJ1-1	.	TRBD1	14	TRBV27	TGTGCCAGCCGGGACAGGGGCTCGGGGACTGAAGCTTTCTTT	CASRDRGSGTEAFF
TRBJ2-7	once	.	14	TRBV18	TGTGCCAGCTCACCCATGCCGGGGTTTGGTGAGCAGTACTTC	CASSPMPGFGEQYF
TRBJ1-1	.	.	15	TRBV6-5	TGTGCCAGCAGTTACGGTGAGGCCATGAACACTGAAGCTTTCTTT	CASSYGEAMNTEAFF
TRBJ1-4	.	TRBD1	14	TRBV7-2	TGTGCCAGCAGACCCGGGACAGGGGGAGAAAAACTGTTTTTT	CASRPGTGGEKLFF
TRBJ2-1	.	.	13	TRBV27	TGTGCCAGCAGCGTTGAGGGCTACAATGAGCAGTTCTTC	CASSVEGYNEQFF
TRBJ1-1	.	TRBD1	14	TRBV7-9	TGTGCCAGCAGGAAACAGGGGGAAGACACTGAAGCTTTCTTT	CASRKQGEDTEAFF
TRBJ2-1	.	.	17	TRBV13	TGTGCCAGCAGCCCCCGACCGGAGCGGAGTACCTACAATGAGCAGTTCTTC	CASSPRPERSTYNEQFF
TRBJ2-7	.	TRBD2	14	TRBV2	TGTGCCAGCAGGATCTCCCTAGCGGGATACGAGCAGTACTTC	CASRISLAGYEQYF
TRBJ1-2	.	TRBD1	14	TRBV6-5	TGTGCCAGCAGGGATACAGGGGGCTGGTATGGCTACACCTTC	CASRDTGGWYGYTF
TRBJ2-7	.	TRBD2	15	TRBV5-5	TGTGCCAGCAGCTCACTAGCGGGTGAACCCTACGAGCAGTACTTC	CASSSLAGEPYEQYF
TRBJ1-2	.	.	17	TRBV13	TGTGCCAGCAGCTTAGGCGGTTTACGAGACTACTTCTATGGCTACACCTTC	CASSLGGLRDYFYGYTF
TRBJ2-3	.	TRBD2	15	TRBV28	TGTGCCAGCAGTCCTCAGCGGGAAAACACAGATACGCAGTATTTT	CASSPQRENTDTQYF
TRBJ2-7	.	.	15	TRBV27	TGTGCCAGCAGTTCTTACCGGGCGGGTACCTACGAGCAGTACTTC	CASSSYRAGTYEQYF
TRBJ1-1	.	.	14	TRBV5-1	TGCGCCAGCATGAATCAAGGGGCGAACACTGAAGCTTTCTTT	CASMNQGANTEAFF
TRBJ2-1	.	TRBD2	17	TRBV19	TGTGCCAGTGCTGGGTCACGCGGGAGGGTCTCCTACAATGAGCAGTTCTTC	CASAGSRGRVSYNEQFF
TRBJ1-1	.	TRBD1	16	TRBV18	TGTGCCAGCTCTACACAGGGACAGGGGGGGCACACTGAAGCTTTCTTT	CASSTQGQGGHTEAFF
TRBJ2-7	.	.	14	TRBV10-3	TGTGCCATCAGTGACGGACAGACTACCTACGAGCAGTACTTC	CAISDGQTTYEQYF
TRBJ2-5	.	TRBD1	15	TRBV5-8	TGTGCCAGCAGCAGAACAGGGGTCCAGCAAGAGACCCAGTACTTC	CASSRTGVQQETQYF
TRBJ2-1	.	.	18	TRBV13	TGTGCCAGCAGCCCCGTGGGTTCGGATTGGGGCGCCTACAATGAGCAGTTCTTC	CASSPVGSDWGAYNEQFF
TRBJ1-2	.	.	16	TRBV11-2	TGTGCCAGCAGCTTTGCCCCGACAGTGTCTGACTATGGCTACACCTTC	CASSFAPTVSDYGYTF
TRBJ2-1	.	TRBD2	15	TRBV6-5	TGTGCCAGCAGCCGCGTGACTAGCGGATACAATGAGCAGTTCTTC	CASSRVTSGYNEQFF
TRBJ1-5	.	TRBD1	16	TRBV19	TGTGCCAGTAGTAGCACCGACAGGGGGTATGGCCAGCCCCAGCATTTT	CASSSTDRGYGQPQHF
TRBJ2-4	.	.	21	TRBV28	TGTGCCAGCAGTTTCAATTTGGGAGGCCCCGGCGGGGTAAGTACCAAAAACATTCAGTACTTC	CASSFNLGGPGGVSTKNIQYF
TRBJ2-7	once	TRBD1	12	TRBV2	TGTGCCAGCCAGACAGGGCTTAGGGAGCAGTACTTC	CASQTGLREQYF
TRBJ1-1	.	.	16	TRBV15	TGTGCCACCACCTTGTTCCGGGGGGGCATGAACACTGAAGCTTTCTTT	CATTLFRGGMNTEAFF